A selection of T cell receptor beta chains follows, all from one sample in a study of PD-L1 blockade in urothelial cancer. Produced via immunoSEQ multiplex PCR; TCRdb's table is partial and in-frame only. There are 70,000 or so clones in the sample; 90% occur only once, and around 4.2% lies in the top ten. The sample in question was PBMCs, obtained around atezolizumab (anti-PD-L1) treatment. The receptors derive from a man between 65 and 85 years old with urothelial cancer. The CDR3 runs from the conserved cysteine through the conserved F or W. A D gene is named only where the DNA matches it firmly. Clone size, where shown, is once, few, many, or a class for clones that have expanded.

TRBJ2-1,TRBD2,NA,TRBV10-2,TGCGCCAGCAGTGATAGCGGGAAATCCTACAATGAGCAGTTCTTC,CASSDSGKSYNEQFF
TRBJ1-1,NA,few,TRBV7-9,TGTGCCAGCAGCTCACAGGTCCTAGCTGAAGCTTTCTTT,CASSSQVLAEAFF
TRBJ2-7,TRBD2,NA,TRBV28,TGTGCCAGCATTACCATAGCGGGAGCCTACGAGCAGTACTTC,CASITIAGAYEQYF
TRBJ2-7,TRBD1,NA,TRBV5-1,TGCGCCAGCAGCAGGGGACAGGGGGACGAGCAGTACTTC,CASSRGQGDEQYF
TRBJ2-5,NA,NA,TRBV6-1,TGTGCCAGCAGAGTCAGAGGGGAGACCCAGTACTTC,CASRVRGETQYF
TRBJ1-3,NA,NA,TRBV11-2,TGTGCCAGCAGCACCGGGGGGATCGGCTCTGGAAACACCATATATTTT,CASSTGGIGSGNTIYF
TRBJ2-7,TRBD1,NA,TRBV4-1,TGCGCCAGCAGCCAAGAAGACCGGGACAGGGCCTACGAGCAGTACTTC,CASSQEDRDRAYEQYF
TRBJ2-2,TRBD2,once,TRBV19,TGTGCCAGTAGTCCGTCGGGAGGTAACACCGGGGAGCTGTTTTTT,CASSPSGGNTGELFF
TRBJ2-7,TRBD2,NA,TRBV7-2,TGTGCCAGCAGCTTAACCTTTCCCGGGACTAGCGGCGACTACGAGCAGTACTTC,CASSLTFPGTSGDYEQYF
TRBJ2-3,TRBD1,NA,TRBV10-1,TGCGCCAGCAGCCCGGGGACAGGAACAGATACGCAGTATTTT,CASSPGTGTDTQYF
TRBJ2-3,NA,NA,TRBV7-3,TGTGCCAGCAGCTCACAGGGAATCACAGATACGCAGTATTTT,CASSSQGITDTQYF
TRBJ2-5,NA,NA,TRBV6-6,TGTGCCAGCTCAGGGGTGGGAGAGACCCAGTACTTC,CASSGVGETQYF
TRBJ2-3,TRBD2,NA,TRBV9,TGTGCCAGCAGCGGGCTAGCGGGAGGGCCAAATACGCAGTATTTT,CASSGLAGGPNTQYF